This TCR beta chain is from a study of CD8+CD57+ T cells in acquired aplastic anemia. For the study at large: The sorted CD4+ and CD8+ cells yielded an average roughly 3 ug of DNA.

Per the germline V gene, CDR1 is LNHNV and CDR2 is YYDKDF (reference sequence). The CDR3 spans 11 residues. Deletions cut 1 base from V and 7 bases from J, with 5 bases between. Researchers used genomic DNA as the template to profile TCR beta VDJ and CDR3. TCRdb recomputed calls from the reads with MiXCR, one row per CDR3 protein. The table records 220,000 or so distinct CDR3 sequences, about 60% of them present only once. Patients included in sequencing had previously demonstrated CD8+CD57+ cell expansion by flow cytometry. This clonotype was seen ten or more times. This sequence was found in a human donor with aplastic anemia. The rearrangement links TRBV15 to TRBJ2-7; D not resolved. Sequencing was done on a sample of sorted CD4+, CD8+, or CD8+CD57+ T cells (not recorded which) from PBMCs. This chain's CDR3 is CATSRATEQYF. The CDR3 DNA reads TGTGCCACCAGCAGAGCGACTGAGCAGTACTTC.